The 26 T cell receptor beta chains given below trace back to one sample, sequenced in a study of CD8+CD57+ T cells in acquired aplastic anemia. Genomic DNA acted as the template from which TCR beta VDJ combination and CDR3 sequence profiling were carried out. Each CDR3 protein gets one entry after TCRdb re-called the reads with MiXCR. The sample has 400,000 to 500,000 distinct CDR3 sequences, about two thirds seen once; the top ten hold more than 3.5%. Sequences were obtained from sorted CD4+, CD8+, or CD8+CD57+ T cells (not recorded which) from PBMCs. These receptors all come from a human donor in good health, serving as a control.

Many counts were recorded for this clonotype. This rearrangement joins TRBV2 to TRBJ2-5; D gene uncertain. Deletions cut 7 bases from V and 4 bases from J, with 25 bases between. The germline V gene encodes CDR1 SNHLY and CDR2 FYNNEI. CDR3 length: 17 residues. CDR3 protein: CASISARPSQARETQYF. CDR3 coding DNA: TGTGCCAGCATTTCCGCCCGACCCTCCCAAGCGCGAGAGACCCAGTACTTC.

This clonotype was found many times. One junction end disagrees with the germline gene, perhaps due to a read error. The gene calls are TRBV5-1 and TRBJ1-6; D might be TRBD1 (5 bases). This CDR3 is 15 amino acids long. Germline CDR1 reads SGHRS; CDR2 reads YFSETQ. The DNA for the CDR3 is TGCGCCAGCGGCTTCTCCCCCAGGGAGGAGTCACCCCTCCACTTT. It specifies CASGFSPREESPLHF.

This clonotype was counted many times. This chain connects TRBV7-2 to TRBJ1-2, with unresolved D. Germline loops: CDR1 SGHTA, CDR2 FQGNSA. The CDR3 is 13 residues long. Trimming shortened V by 2 bases and J by 8 bases, and 12 bases separated the two germline ends. The CDR3 DNA is TGTGCCAGCAGCTTATTTAGCGACGGAGGCTACACCTTC. Amino acids: CASSLFSDGGYTF.

The rearrangement uses TRBV5-1 and TRBJ2-1, with 9 bases aligning to TRBD2. After removal of 4 bases from V and 6 bases from J, the junction contained 8 bases not matched to a gene. The CDR3 has 15 amino acids. The V gene's germline CDR1 is SGHRS and CDR2 YFSETQ. CDR3 nucleotide sequence: TGCGCCAGCAGCAGGACTAGCGTTGTCGTCAATGAGCAGTTCTTC. It is translated as CASSRTSVVVNEQFF.

This chain joins TRBV5-1 and TRBJ2-3; 9 bases fit TRBD2. This CDR3 comprises 17 residues. Germline CDR1 and CDR2: SGHRS and YFSETQ. J lost 4 bases, V lost 4 bases, and 13 bases had no gene match. CDR3 DNA: TGCGCCAGCAGCGCAGACTCTAGCGGGGCGTTCGCAGATACGCAGTATTTT. It specifies CASSADSSGAFADTQYF.

A word on this clonotype: One end of the junction fails to match germline, which may point to a read error. The genes are TRBV9 and TRBJ2-1; D is perhaps TRBD1 or TRBD2 (5 bases each). CDR1 is SGDLS and CDR2 is YYNGEE in the germline V gene. The CDR3 length is 16 residues. CDR3 amino acids: CASSLGWGSSYNEQLF. The CDR3, as DNA: TGTGCCAGCAGCTTAGGGTGGGGGAGCTCCTACAATGAGCAGCTCTTC.

This clonotype has ten or more counts. The rearrangement joins TRBV5-1 to TRBJ1-4; TRBD1 matches at 9 bases. CDR1 and CDR2 from the germline V gene are SGHRS and YFSETQ. V shed 1 base and J 10 bases; nucleotides not matched to a gene: 5. The CDR3 covers 14 residues. The CDR3 spells CASSLRTGVGKLFF. The CDR3 DNA is TGCGCCAGCAGCTTGAGGACAGGGGTGGGAAAACTGTTTTTT. Looking up the rest from reference TRBV5-1 and TRBJ1-4 gives the full variable domain: KAGVTQTPRYLIKTRGQQVTLSCSPISGHRSVSWYQQTPGQGLQFLFEYFSETQRNKGNFPGRFSGRQFSNSRSEMNVSTLELGDSALYLCASSLRTGVGKLFFGSGTQLSVL.

This clonotype was seen at least ten times. The chain carries TRBV6-5 and TRBJ1-3; 8 bases are shared with TRBD1. J lost 10 bases, V lost 6 bases, and 2 bases had no gene match. The CDR3 has 11 amino acids. Germline V gene lookup returns CDR1 MNHEY and CDR2 SVGAGI. The chain's CDR3 is CASSRQGTIYF. The CDR3 DNA follows: TGTGCCAGCAGCCGACAGGGGACCATATATTTT.

The chain couples TRBV7-2 to TRBJ1-6; D not resolved. The CDR3 is 13 amino acids. Germline V gene lookup returns CDR1 SGHTA and CDR2 FQGNSA. V lost 0 bases, J lost 9 bases, and 6 bases lay in between. The CDR3 region has the DNA TGTGCCAGCAGCTTAGCGGTGGTTTCACCCCTCCACTTT. Translated: CASSLAVVSPLHF.

This clonotype was observed a single time. The chain links TRBV12-3 or TRBV12-4 to TRBJ1-5; D unresolved. Trimming cost V 8 bases and J 3 bases, with 17 bases left between them. The CDR3 consists of 15 residues. The DNA for the CDR3 is TGTGCCAGCTGTGACATTTCAGGTATCAATCAGCCCCAGCATTTT. Its protein is CASCDISGINQPQHF.

The rearrangement links TRBV12-3 or TRBV12-4 to TRBJ2-4; weak D call: TRBD2 (5 bases). The CDR3 contains 14 residues. The V gene lost 2 bases and the J gene lost 7 bases, with 12 bases spanning the gap. CDR3 DNA: TGTGCCAGCAGTTTATGGACTGAGGCGAACATTCAGTACTTC. It is translated as CASSLWTEANIQYF.

The chain couples TRBV20-1 to TRBJ1-3, with D possibly matching TRBD1 (5 bases). Per germline, CDR1 DFQATT and CDR2 SNEGSKA (reference sequence). CDR3 length: 13 amino acids. In DNA form, the CDR3 reads TGCAGCGACAGAAACCCTCCTGCAAACACCATATATTTT. Amino acids: CSDRNPPANTIYF.

In regard to this clonotype: It is likely a read error, because the conserved phenylalanine at the end of the CDR3 is missing. The DNA is left out, because the CDR3 cannot be placed on it with certainty; the CDR3 is given as TCRdb lists it. This chain links TRBV7-2 with TRBJ1-6; the DNA was not compared with TRBD1, the D call given in the table. Counting both end residues, the CDR3 totals 12 amino acids. Germline values: CDR1 SGHTA, CDR2 FQGNSA. The chain's CDR3 is CASSSRVSALDL.

Regarding this clonotype: A single base separates this from a much larger clone, so it may be a read error. Given the absence of the conserved phenylalanine or tryptophan at the CDR3 end, a read error is likely. The chain carries TRBV10-3 and TRBJ2-1; D not resolved. Germline V gene lookup returns CDR1 ENHRY and CDR2 SYGVKD. The CDR3 has 15 residues. The V end lost 10 bases, the J end lost 4 bases, and 20 bases lay between the germline ends. The CDR3 protein is CASASDRAQYNEQFL. The CDR3 DNA sequence: TGTGCCAGCGCCTCAGATAGGGCTCAGTACAATGAGCAGTTCCTC.

This chain uses TRBV2 with TRBJ2-1; unclear D gene. This CDR3 contains 13 residues. Germline V gene lookup returns CDR1 SNHLY and CDR2 FYNNEI. Trimming cost V 10 bases and J 6 bases, with 16 bases left between them. The CDR3 sequence: CAKMSPNFNEQFF. The CDR3 coding sequence is TGTGCCAAGATGTCGCCGAACTTCAATGAGCAGTTCTTC.

This sequence joins TRBV12-3 or TRBV12-4 and TRBJ1-5; D remains unclear. The CDR3 loop spans 15 amino acids. V dropped 2 bases and J dropped 11 bases, with 19 bases sitting between them. This chain's CDR3 is CASSLQPYRNYTQHF. The CDR3 region has the DNA TGTGCCAGCAGTTTACAGCCGTACCGCAACTACACCCAGCATTTT.

The chain has TRBV11-2 and TRBJ1-2, with 7 bases aligning to TRBD1. The CDR3 consists of 13 residues. J lost 7 bases, V lost 3 bases, and 5 bases had no gene match. Germline loops: CDR1 SGHAT, CDR2 FQNNGV. The CDR3 loop reads CASSLSRTGGYTF. DNA for the CDR3: TGTGCCAGCAGCTTGTCCCGGACAGGTGGCTACACCTTC.

V is TRBV9 and J is TRBJ2-5; TRBD2 is a possible D gene (6 bases). V lost 4 bases, J lost 0 bases, and 10 bases lay in between. There are 14 residues in the CDR3. Germline V gene lookup returns CDR1 SGDLS and CDR2 YYNGEE. CDR3 sequence (DNA): TGTGCCAGCAGCCGTCGGGACTACCAAGAGACCCAGTACTTC. Residues: CASSRRDYQETQYF.

Of note for this clonotype: At one of its ends the junction is not consistent with the germline gene, which may arise from a read error. The gene calls are TRBV29-1 and TRBJ2-3; 10 bases line up with TRBD1. CDR1 and CDR2 (germline): SQVTM, ANQGSEA. The CDR3 runs 13 residues. CDR3: CSVADRGSDTQQF. CDR3 DNA sequence: TGCAGCGTTGCGGACAGGGGGTCCGATACGCAGCAGTTT.

In this sample, this clonotype turned up many times. This sequence joins TRBV9 and TRBJ1-3; TRBD1 agrees at 7 bases. Losses at the gene ends were 3 bases for V and 4 bases for J; bases not matched to a gene: 1. The CDR3 contains 13 residues. Per germline, CDR1 SGDLS and CDR2 YYNGEE. The CDR3 coding sequence is TGTGCCAGCAGCGCGACAGGGGGAAACACCATATATTTT. Its translation is CASSATGGNTIYF.

With regard to this clonotype: The junction departs from the called germline gene at one end, perhaps through a read error. CDR3 DNA sequence: TGTGCCAGCAGCTTGGGGGCAGGGATACCAATCTTC. It codes for CASSLGAGIPIF. The chain links TRBV5-6 to TRBJ1-2, with D tentatively TRBD1 (5 bases). The V gene's germline CDR1 is SGHDT and CDR2 YYEEEE. The CDR3 covers 12 residues.

Comment on this clonotype: A clone one base away is much larger, so this may be a read error. The conserved closing phenylalanine or tryptophan is absent in this CDR3, likely reflecting a read error. The gene calls are TRBV30 and TRBJ2-7; tentative D call: TRBD1 (5 bases). The germline V and J ends were trimmed by 0 bases and 3 bases, with 6 bases remaining between them. This CDR3 contains 12 residues. Germline CDR1 and CDR2: GTSNPN and SVGIG (reference sequence). The CDR3 loop is CAWSVQGYEQYL. For the CDR3, the DNA is TGTGCCTGGAGTGTTCAGGGCTACGAGCAGTACCTC.

This chain connects TRBV9 to TRBJ2-7; D is undetermined. The CDR3 is made up of 13 amino acids. Trimming pared 0 bases from V and 5 bases from J, leaving 9 bases between. The V gene's germline CDR1 is SGDLS and CDR2 YYNGEE. The CDR3 DNA reads TGTGCCAGCAGCGTAGGCAGATACGACGAGCAGTACTTC. This encodes CASSVGRYDEQYF.

In regard to this clonotype: Likely a read error: the CDR3 ends without its conserved phenylalanine or tryptophan. The gene calls are TRBV2 and TRBJ2-7, with D possibly TRBD1 on 5 matching bases. Germline-derived CDR1 and CDR2 are SNHLY and FYNNEI. Trimming left V 2 bases short and J 6 bases short, with 14 bases between. This CDR3 has 14 amino acids. The CDR3 reads CASSEQGLPLEQYL. For the CDR3, the DNA is TGTGCCAGCAGTGAACAGGGTCTTCCTCTCGAGCAGTACCTC.

About this clonotype: A read error may produce the germline difference seen at one junction end. The J gene is TRBJ1-6, the V gene TRBV7-3; possibly TRBD1 for D (5 bases). The CDR3 loop spans 16 amino acids. Germline V CDR1 and CDR2: SGHTA, FQGTGA. Here the CDR3 reads CASSPGTRDRNSPLHF. The CDR3 region has the DNA TGTGCCAGCAGCCCGGGCACCAGGGATCGCAATTCGCCCCTCCACTTT.

Note on this clonotype: The missing conserved phenylalanine or tryptophan at the end of this CDR3 makes a read error likely. The DNA is left out, because the CDR3 cannot be placed on it with certainty; the CDR3 is given as TCRdb lists it. J is TRBJ1-6 and V is TRBV7-9. The CDR3 sequence runs 13 residues, both termini included. Germline V gene sequence: CDR1 SEHNR, CDR2 FQNEAQ (reference sequence). CDR3 sequence: CASSFLAGGTLTP.